This T cell receptor beta chain was recovered during a study of technical replicates of blood from a few donors. In its sample, this clone was seen once. The length of the CDR3 is 13 residues. The V gene's germline CDR1 is MGHRA and CDR2 YSYEKL. Between the trimmed V and J ends, which lost 1 base and 7 bases, there was a span of 8 bases. Assay: immunoSEQ multiplex PCR; the TCRdb copy retains only in-frame clones and omits some. The sample carries 75,000 to 100,000 clones, just under 95% recorded once. The TCR originated in a human donor in good health. V is TRBV4-1 and J is TRBJ1-5; D gene unclear. The sequencing sample was made of T cells isolated from PBMCs. The DNA of the CDR3 is TGCGCCAGCAGCCAAGCCCCCGGGCAGCCCCAGCATTTT. It is translated as CASSQAPGQPQHF.